Detailed here is one T cell receptor (beta chain). These data are taken from a study of blood T cell repertoires in COVID-19. Across the study: Researchers got acute and convalescent COVID-19 samples from the United States, Italy and Spain. Nucleic acid was either cDNA or gDNA, and it came from T cells, B-cell-depleted T cells, or PBMCs.

Authors' data handling: Reference gene primer amplification gave estimated nucleated cell counts. Profiling relied on immunoSEQ multiplex PCR, and the TCRdb table lists in-frame clones only, not all of them. V and J calls and clone size are as listed in that table; D and trimming were resolved from the DNA. The sample yields fewer than 100,000 clones, approximately 72% seen once. Trimming at V came to 5 bases and at J to 4 bases, leaving 11 bases not matched to a gene. Germline V gene sequence: CDR1 SGHTA, CDR2 FQGNSA. This CDR3 is built from 16 residues. Material: peripheral blood. The sequence was collected from a man between 65 and 85 years old with acute or convalescent COVID-19. The chain uses TRBV7-2 and TRBJ2-1, with 7 bases identical to TRBD2. CDR3 in amino acids: CASSPQGGGGYNEQFF. CDR3 sequence (DNA): TGTGCCAGCAGCCCTCAGGGTGGCGGGGGATACAATGAGCAGTTCTTC.